This is a list of T cell receptor beta chains from one sample in a study of early T cells in non-severe SARS-CoV-2 infection. Each CDR3 protein is one row after TCRdb ran MiXCR on the 5' RACE reads. The sample has roughly 90,000 distinct CDR3 sequences; over 12% are singletons. The sample was whole blood. The source of these receptors is an adult who was a healthcare worker with PCR-confirmed SARS-CoV-2 infection or an uninfected control (not recorded which). The CDR3 runs from the conserved cysteine through the conserved F or W. D genes are given only for firm matches. Clone size is given for some rows only: seen once, a few or many times, or a class if the clone is expanded.

d_gene	v_gene	j_gene	abundance	CDR3nt	CDR3aa
.	TRBV5-5	TRBJ1-1	few	TGTGCCAGCAGCCAAGATGCCCAGAACACTGAAGCTTTCTTT	CASSQDAQNTEAFF
.	TRBV19	TRBJ2-5	once	TGTGCCAGTAGTTCCACCGACAGGAACCGTATTTCCGAGACCCAGTACTTC	CASSSTDRNRISETQYF
TRBD1	TRBV5-6	TRBJ2-1	few	TGTGCCAGCAGCCCGGCCGAAGGGCAGGGGGCCTACAATGAGCAGTTCTTC	CASSPAEGQGAYNEQFF
TRBD1	TRBV6-5	TRBJ1-4	.	TGTGCCAGCAGTCCAAAAGTGCAGGGGGCGTTTACTAATGAAAAACTGTTTTTT	CASSPKVQGAFTNEKLFF
.	TRBV7-2	TRBJ1-2	.	TGTGCCAGCAGCGTGATCCAGGGGAAGAGCTATGGCTACACCTTC	CASSVIQGKSYGYTF
TRBD1	TRBV27	TRBJ1-2	few	TGTGCCAGCAGTTTTCGCGCAGGGGGTAACTATGGCTACACCTTC	CASSFRAGGNYGYTF
.	TRBV12-3/TRBV12-4	TRBJ2-5	.	TGTGCCAGCGGCTCGCCCCGGCCGGATCAAGAGACCCAGTACTTC	CASGSPRPDQETQYF
.	TRBV5-5	TRBJ2-2	.	TGTGCCAGCAGCTATGGCTGGGAGCTGTTTTTT	CASSYGWELFF
TRBD2	TRBV11-1	TRBJ2-3	.	TGTGCCAGCAGCCCGCCGTCGGGGGGGCCGCCAGATACGCAGTATTTT	CASSPPSGGPPDTQYF
.	TRBV5-4	TRBJ2-1	many	TGTGCCAGCAGCTCGGGACAACCGAGCTCCTACAATGAGCAGTTCTTC	CASSSGQPSSYNEQFF
.	TRBV7-8	TRBJ1-1	medium-sized	TGTGCCAGCAGCTTAGTTAGTATAGGGAGCACTGAAGCTTTCTTT	CASSLVSIGSTEAFF
TRBD2	TRBV11-1	TRBJ2-1	few	TGTGCCAGCAGACACAAACGGGGGGACCTTTACAATGAGCAGTTCTTC	CASRHKRGDLYNEQFF
TRBD1	TRBV28	TRBJ1-3	many	TGTGCCAGCAGCCCAAAGGCCGGGACAGGTCATTTT	CASSPKAGTGHF
TRBD1	TRBV10-3	TRBJ1-1	few	TGTGCCATCAGAGGAACAGGGGGCCCAGCCACTGAAGCTTTCTTT	CAIRGTGGPATEAFF
.	TRBV4-2	TRBJ1-5	.	TGTGCCAGCGGCGTCAATCAGCCCCAGCATTTT	CASGVNQPQHF
TRBD1	TRBV12-3/TRBV12-4	TRBJ1-5	.	TGTGCCAGCAGCCGGGACAGGGGGCGAAGCAATCAGCCCCAGCATTTT	CASSRDRGRSNQPQHF
TRBD2	TRBV20-1	TRBJ2-5	.	TGCAGTGCTAGAGATGCGACTAGCGAGAAAGAGACCCAGTACTTC	CSARDATSEKETQYF
.	TRBV7-2	TRBJ2-3	.	TGTGCCAGCAGCCCAGGCTGGCAAACGCAGTATTTT	CASSPGWQTQYF
.	TRBV7-3	TRBJ2-2	few	TGTGCCAGCAGCTTTCTGGAGAACACCGGGGAGCTGTTTTTT	CASSFLENTGELFF
.	TRBV29-1	TRBJ1-1	few	TGCAGCGCAAAAGCAGGGGCTCTGGCTGAAGCTTTCTTT	CSAKAGALAEAFF
TRBD1	TRBV12-3/TRBV12-4	TRBJ1-3	.	TGTGCCAGCAGTCCAGGGGGCTCCGGTTCTGGAAACACCATATATTTT	CASSPGGSGSGNTIYF
TRBD2	TRBV28	TRBJ2-1	many	TGTGCCAGCAGTATTAGTCGGGGGGGCCGTAATGAGCAGTTCTTC	CASSISRGGRNEQFF
TRBD1	TRBV20-1	TRBJ1-4	.	TGCAGTGCAAGGACAGGGGGCAATGAAAAACTGTTTTTT	CSARTGGNEKLFF
TRBD1	TRBV12-5	TRBJ1-2	.	TGTGCTAGTGGTTCATCCCCGGGACAGCCCAACTATGGCTACACCTTC	CASGSSPGQPNYGYTF
.	TRBV2	TRBJ2-5	few	TGTGCCAGCAGTGCTAAGCTCCAAGAGACCCAGTACTTC	CASSAKLQETQYF
.	TRBV18	TRBJ2-5	.	TGTGCCAGCTCATCTGACATAGCAGGAGAGACCCAGTACTTC	CASSSDIAGETQYF
.	TRBV27	TRBJ1-1	medium-sized	TGTGCCAGCAGTTTATCCCCGAACACTGAAGCTTTCTTT	CASSLSPNTEAFF
.	TRBV2	TRBJ2-4	.	TGTGCCAGCAGTGAAGTCGGTTCTAAAAACATTCAGTACTTC	CASSEVGSKNIQYF
.	TRBV7-9	TRBJ1-5	.	TGTGCCAGCAGCTTGGGTTTAGGGGCAGGGAGTCAGCCCCAGCATTTT	CASSLGLGAGSQPQHF
.	TRBV7-9	TRBJ1-2	few	TGTGCCAGCAGCTTAGTGAGAGGGGAGGAAGATGGCTACACCTTC	CASSLVRGEEDGYTF
.	TRBV30	TRBJ1-1	.	TGTGCCTGGAGTGGACGGCCGAACACTGAAGCTTTCTTT	CAWSGRPNTEAFF
.	TRBV24-1	TRBJ2-1	.	TGTGCCACCAGTGATCCGACGGGTGAGCAGTTCTTC	CATSDPTGEQFF
.	TRBV7-2	TRBJ1-1	few	TGTGCCAGCAGCTTAGTGGGGGGCGGGAACACTGAAGCTTTCTTT	CASSLVGGGNTEAFF
.	TRBV7-2	TRBJ1-6	.	TGTGCCAGCAGCTTAGGCGCCAGCGCATATAATTCACCCCTCCACTTT	CASSLGASAYNSPLHF
.	TRBV3-1	TRBJ2-3	.	TGTGCCAGCAGCCACTGGACGGCTAGCACAGATACGCAGTATTTT	CASSHWTASTDTQYF
.	TRBV3-1	TRBJ2-1	.	TGTGCCAGCAGCCTGGGGCGGGGCGCCTACAATGAGCAGTTCTTC	CASSLGRGAYNEQFF
TRBD1	TRBV19	TRBJ2-1	few	TGTGCCACCTCTGCGGGGACAGGGTTGCGGGAGCAGTTCTTC	CATSAGTGLREQFF